Sequencing of this TCR beta chain was carried out in a study of blood T cells in healthy people across ages. The CDR3 is 16 amino acids. Trimming left V 6 bases short and J 0 bases short, with 15 bases between. CDR1 MDHEN and CDR2 SYDVKM come from the germline V gene. PBMCs were isolated at a quantity of at least 6 million per sample. Sample-barcoded 5' priming and a J-beta primer mix drove a second PCR of 7 to 11 cycles. TCRdb used MiXCR to reprocess the 5' RACE reads, holding one entry per CDR3 protein. The sample lists around 1.1 million distinct CDR3 sequences, less than 45% occurring once. This clonotype was seen only once.

This receptor was taken from a man younger than 35 in good health. This chain links TRBV28 with TRBJ2-4; a possible D gene is TRBD2 (6 bases). Sample: blood. The CDR3 sequence is CASSLGLRGAKNIQYF. The CDR3 DNA is TGTGCCAGCAGCCTGGGACTTCGAGGAGCCAAAAACATTCAGTACTTC.